This T cell receptor beta chain derives from a study of blood T cell repertoires in COVID-19. Looking at the study overall: Samples came from the United States, Italy and Spain, spanning acute and convalescent COVID-19. Sources were T cells, B-cell-depleted T cells, or PBMCs; the material itself was cDNA or gDNA.

This clone appeared a single time. Cohorts were assigned according to the clinical history that participants reported. Original handling: Amplification with reference gene primers provided the estimates of nucleated cell counts. Profiled with immunoSEQ multiplex PCR; TCRdb holds only in-frame clones, not every one. That table is the source of V, J and clone size, and D and trimming were worked out from the DNA. Found here are about 320,000 clones, roughly nine tenths of them singletons; the top ten hold roughly 3.6%. This TCR was recovered from a woman in her twenties or thirties who had been exposed to COVID-19. Sequenced: PBMCs or T cells enriched from blood (not recorded which).

CDR3: CASGPDIPPNSPLHF. For the CDR3, the DNA is TGTGCTAGTGGACCGGACATTCCCCCCAATTCACCCCTCCACTTT. The chain recombines TRBV12-5 with TRBJ1-6; D is perhaps TRBD1 (5 bases). The V end lost 6 bases, the J end lost 7 bases, and 16 bases lay between the germline ends. CDR3 length: 15 amino acids. Germline V gene data show CDR1 as LGHNT and CDR2 as FRNRAP.